These T cell receptor beta chains were read from a single sample in a study of breast tumors, draining lymph nodes, adjacent tissues. TCRdb used MiXCR to reprocess the multiplex PCR reads, holding one entry per CDR3 protein. This table holds roughly 100,000 distinct CDR3 sequences, 30% found once. The material sequenced was axillary lymph node tissue. These receptors came from a female donor with breast cancer. Some clones in this sample may be carry-over from other donors' samples. CDR3s include the opening cysteine and the closing phenylalanine or tryptophan. Each record gives: clone size, D gene, J gene, V gene, CDR3 DNA, CDR3 protein. A D gene is named only where the DNA matches it firmly. The listing skips clone size in some rows; elsewhere it reads once, few, many or a size class.

.,.,TRBJ2-3,TRBV5-1,TGTGCCAGCAGCTTGGGGGCGGGAGTCACAGATACGCGGTATTTT,CASSLGAGVTDTRYF
many,.,TRBJ2-1,TRBV20-1,TGCAGTGCTGGTTGGGACTTCGGCTCCTACAATGAGCAGTTCTTC,CSAGWDFGSYNEQFF
.,.,TRBJ1-1,TRBV6-1,TGTGCCAGCAGAACCAGAGGGACTAATTCTGAAGCTTTCTTT,CASRTRGTNSEAFF
many,.,TRBJ2-2,TRBV6-2/TRBV6-3,TGTGCCAGCAGACATGCCCCCGGACTTAACACCGGGGAGCTGTTTTTT,CASRHAPGLNTGELFF
.,TRBD1,TRBJ2-6,TRBV20-1,TGCAGTGCTAGAGATCCAGGGGGTAGTGGGGCCAACGTCCTGGCTTTC,CSARDPGGSGANVLAF
many,TRBD2,TRBJ2-1,TRBV12-3/TRBV12-4,TGTGCCAGCAGCCCCTATAGCGGGGGGCAATACAATGAGCAGTTCTTC,CASSPYSGGQYNEQFF
many,TRBD1,TRBJ2-7,TRBV27,TGTGCCAGCTCCACGGGACAGTTCTACGAGCAGTACTTC,CASSTGQFYEQYF
.,TRBD1,TRBJ1-2,TRBV7-9,TGTGCCAGCAGCTTAATTATAGCGGGGGACAGGGGGCTTGGTGGCTACACCTTC,CASSLIIAGDRGLGGYTF
many,.,TRBJ2-7,TRBV27,TGTGCCAGCTGGGGGTCTAATTCCTACGAGCAGTACTTC,CASWGSNSYEQYF
many,.,TRBJ2-7,TRBV15,TGTGCCACCAGCAGAGAAAGCGGGACATCCTACGAGCAGTACTTC,CATSRESGTSYEQYF
.,.,TRBJ2-1,TRBV6-5,TGTGCCAGCAGCCATCGGGGGTCATACTCCTACAATGAGCAGTTCTTC,CASSHRGSYSYNEQFF
many,.,TRBJ2-1,TRBV7-9,TGTGCCAGCAGCTTAGAAAGAGTCAATGAGCAGTTCTTC,CASSLERVNEQFF
many,.,TRBJ2-5,TRBV5-1,TGCGCCAGCAGCGAGGCCCGGCTCCAAGAGACCCAGTACTTC,CASSEARLQETQYF
many,TRBD1,TRBJ2-2,TRBV10-3,TGTGCCATCAGTGAGTCCGGGACAGGACGAAACACCGGGGAGCTGTTTTTT,CAISESGTGRNTGELFF
many,.,TRBJ1-2,TRBV20-1,TGCAGTGCTAACGGGCAGGGCGGTAGCTATGGCTACACCTTC,CSANGQGGSYGYTF
many,.,TRBJ1-4,TRBV19,TGTGCCAGTAGTATAGGAAACAGGCCTAATGAAAAACTGTTTTTT,CASSIGNRPNEKLFF
many,.,TRBJ1-2,TRBV6-6,TGTGCCAGCAGTCCGACGACAGGACTCTATGGCTACACCTTC,CASSPTTGLYGYTF
many,TRBD2,TRBJ2-2,TRBV24-1,TGTGCCACCTCGTCTAGCGGGAGGGCCGGGGAGCTGTTTTTT,CATSSSGRAGELFF
.,.,TRBJ2-3,TRBV9,TGTGCCAGCGGGGGGCAAGACAATGAGCAGTATTTT,CASGGQDNEQYF
.,.,TRBJ2-1,TRBV24-1,TGTGCCACCAGTGATCCCACAGGGAGCTCCTACAATGAGCAGTTCTTC,CATSDPTGSSYNEQFF
.,.,TRBJ1-2,TRBV19,TGTGCCAGTAGTATGGGGGGAGATGGCTACACCTTC,CASSMGGDGYTF
many,.,TRBJ1-4,TRBV4-1,TGCGCCAGCAGCCCGAATCCGGCAACTAATGAAAAACTGTTTTTT,CASSPNPATNEKLFF
many,TRBD1,TRBJ2-5,TRBV19,TGTGCCAGTAGTACTGGAGGGACAGGGAACCAAGAGACCCAGTACTTC,CASSTGGTGNQETQYF
many,.,TRBJ2-7,TRBV30,TGTGCCTGGAGTGTACTGTTGGAGCAGTACTTC,CAWSVLLEQYF
once,.,TRBJ1-3,TRBV12-3/TRBV12-4,TGTGCCAGCAGAGTGGTGAGGTCCGGAAACACCATATATTTT,CASRVVRSGNTIYF
many,TRBD1,TRBJ1-3,TRBV19,TGTGCCAGTAGGCAGGGGGCGACTGGAAACACCATATATTTT,CASRQGATGNTIYF
many,TRBD2,TRBJ2-1,TRBV5-1,TGCGCCAGCAAACCCGGCGGGAGAGAGCAGTTCTTC,CASKPGGREQFF
.,.,TRBJ1-1,TRBV19,TGTGCCAGTAGTATTTCGGGGGATGGTACTGAAGCTTTCTTT,CASSISGDGTEAFF
many,TRBD1,TRBJ2-4,TRBV2,TGTGCCAGCAAGGAACAGGGGGCAGGAAACATTCAGTACTTC,CASKEQGAGNIQYF
many,TRBD1,TRBJ2-2,TRBV25-1,TGTGCCAGCAGTGAATATGGGACAGGGAACACCGGGGAGCTGTTTTTT,CASSEYGTGNTGELFF
many,.,TRBJ1-3,TRBV6-1,TGTGCCAGCACCTACGACAGCTCTGGAAACACCATATATTTT,CASTYDSSGNTIYF
many,.,TRBJ1-6,TRBV12-3/TRBV12-4,TGTGCCAGCAGTGAGCAAGTGGGCAATTCACCCCTCCACTTT,CASSEQVGNSPLHF
many,TRBD1,TRBJ1-3,TRBV6-5,TGTGCCAGCAGTTCAGGGGGCCGATCTGGAAACACCATATATTTT,CASSSGGRSGNTIYF
many,.,TRBJ2-7,TRBV28,TGTGCCAGCAGTCCGGGCGGGCCCACCTACGAGCAGTACTTC,CASSPGGPTYEQYF
.,TRBD1,TRBJ1-3,TRBV27,TGTGCCAGCAGTTTAACCGGACAGGGACGGATCTCTGGAAACACCATACATTTT,CASSLTGQGRISGNTIHF
many,TRBD1,TRBJ1-5,TRBV6-5,TGTGCCAGCAGTAAGACAGGGGGTATTCAGCCCCAGCATTTT,CASSKTGGIQPQHF
many,.,TRBJ1-2,TRBV3-1,TGTGCCAGCAGCCTCCGCGGCACAGGCAGAGTAGGATATGGCTACACCTTC,CASSLRGTGRVGYGYTF
many,.,TRBJ1-2,TRBV20-1,TGCAGTGCGTCAGGGGTCTTAGGCTACACCTTC,CSASGVLGYTF
many,.,TRBJ2-1,TRBV6-5,TGTGCCAGCATTGGGCAGGTGAACAATGAGCAGTTCTTC,CASIGQVNNEQFF
many,TRBD1,TRBJ1-5,TRBV6-1,TGTGCCAGCAGGCGACAGGGTCAACTAAATCAGCCCCAGCATTTT,CASRRQGQLNQPQHF
many,TRBD1,TRBJ2-2,TRBV5-4,TGTGCCAGCAGCCCGGGACAGGGGGACACCGGGGAGCTGTTTTTT,CASSPGQGDTGELFF
many,.,TRBJ2-1,TRBV27,TGTGCCAGCAGTCGACCTTATAGTGGCAATGAGCAGTTCTTC,CASSRPYSGNEQFF
.,.,TRBJ1-2,TRBV6-2/TRBV6-3,TGTGCCAGCACGGACAAGGGAGCGAATGGCTACACCTTC,CASTDKGANGYTF
many,TRBD1,TRBJ1-2,TRBV10-2,TGCGCCAGCTTAAAGGACAGGGGGCTATCTAACTATGGCTACACCTTC,CASLKDRGLSNYGYTF
medium-sized,TRBD1,TRBJ2-2,TRBV19,TGTGCCAGTAGTGTACAGGGGGCTGGCACCGGGGAGCTGTTTTTT,CASSVQGAGTGELFF
many,.,TRBJ1-2,TRBV4-1,TGCGCCAGCAGCCAAGATCGAGGGGGGACCTACTATGGCTACACCTTC,CASSQDRGGTYYGYTF
.,.,TRBJ2-1,TRBV20-1,TGCAGTGCTAGAGGCCCCGGACAATCAGACTACAATGAGCAGTTCTTC,CSARGPGQSDYNEQFF
many,TRBD1,TRBJ1-2,TRBV6-6,TGTGCCAGCAGTTACGTCGGACAGGGGGATTATGGCTACACCTTC,CASSYVGQGDYGYTF
many,.,TRBJ1-2,TRBV6-2/TRBV6-3,TGTGCCAGCAGGGGACTCGGGACGGCGAACTATGGCTACACCTTC,CASRGLGTANYGYTF
many,.,TRBJ1-2,TRBV29-1,TGCAGCGTTGATTCCGTCTATGGCTACACCTTC,CSVDSVYGYTF
many,.,TRBJ1-2,TRBV4-2,TGTGCCAGCAGCCGAGGGGTGGGGGACTATGGCTACACCTTC,CASSRGVGDYGYTF
.,TRBD2,TRBJ2-7,TRBV4-1,TGCGCCAGCAGCCAAGAAGTCCCGGGACTAGCGGGCTACGAGCAGTACTTC,CASSQEVPGLAGYEQYF
many,.,TRBJ2-1,TRBV6-6,TGTGCCAGCAGTTACTCGAGTCTAGACTACAATGAGCAGTTCTTC,CASSYSSLDYNEQFF
many,.,TRBJ2-5,TRBV18,TGTGCCAGCTCACCACAACCGGGACCTCGAGAGACCCAGTACTTC,CASSPQPGPRETQYF
many,.,TRBJ2-7,TRBV6-6,TGTGCCAGCAGTTACTCGGGGAACAGGGTCTACGAGCAGTACTTC,CASSYSGNRVYEQYF
many,TRBD1,TRBJ2-2,TRBV5-6,TGTGCCAGCAGCAGGGTGACCGGGACAGGCCTTTATGGCGGGGAGCTGTTTTTT,CASSRVTGTGLYGGELFF
.,TRBD2,TRBJ2-3,TRBV7-9,TGTGCTTTAGCGGCTAGCGGGGGCACAGATACGCAGTATTTT,CALAASGGTDTQYF
many,.,TRBJ2-2,TRBV6-5,TGTGCCAGCAGTTACCGCCCGGGGAGCGCCGGGGAGCTGTTTTTT,CASSYRPGSAGELFF
many,TRBD2,TRBJ2-7,TRBV6-6,TGTGCCAGCAGTCACGGGAGGGAGTACGAGCAGTACTTC,CASSHGREYEQYF